The T cell receptor (beta chain) under discussion was sequenced for a study of blood T cell repertoires in COVID-19. Study-wide context: Some COVID-19 samples were acute and others convalescent; all came from the United States, Italy and Spain. PBMCs, B-cell-depleted T cells, or T cells provided the cDNA or gDNA that made up the material.

This clone was seen just once. J lost 5 bases, V lost 5 bases, and 15 bases had no gene match. This CDR3 has 17 residues. The germline gives CDR1 LNHDA, CDR2 SQIVND (reference sequence). In the original processing: Amplification with reference gene primers provided the estimates of nucleated cell counts. The table came from immunoSEQ multiplex PCR; TCRdb's copy has only in-frame clones and leaves some out. The DNA was the basis for D and trimming; V, J and clone size are from that table. The sample lists 250,000 to 300,000 clones; about 89% were seen once. The chain carries TRBV19 and TRBJ2-7, with 10 bases that match TRBD2. This TCR was sampled from a woman aged 40 to 50 who had recovered from COVID-19. The specimen was peripheral blood. The CDR3 here is CASSRQAGGPRIHEQYF. As DNA, the CDR3 is TGTGCCAGTAGTCGCCAAGCGGGAGGGCCAAGGATCCACGAGCAGTACTTC. The whole variable domain, filled in from reference TRBV19 and TRBJ2-7, reads DGGITQSPKYLFRKEGQNVTLSCEQNLNHDAMYWYRQDPGQGLRLIYYSQIVNDFQKGDIAEGYSVSREKKESFPLTVTSAQKNPTAFYLCASSRQAGGPRIHEQYFGPGTRLTVT.